The entry below describes one TCR beta chain. Naivety among CD8 cells was defined by CD45RO negativity and positive CCR7 selection, thereby excluding terminally differentiated effector memory CD45RA+ cells. Donors had no recently reported acute infections or vaccinations and were HIV-negative. Within Nashville, Tennessee resided all donors, each a Caucasian adult. These data come from a study of shared clonotypes between healthy human individuals. Profiled with immunoSEQ multiplex PCR; TCRdb holds only in-frame clones, not every one. Here the sample spans some 2 million clones, around 96% being singletons. V lost 5 bases and J lost 4, with 21 bases in between. Per germline, CDR1 MNHEY and CDR2 SMNVEV (reference sequence). This CDR3 region has 16 residues.

The sample was naive CD8+ T cells sorted from blood. V gene TRBV27 combines with J gene TRBJ2-7; possibly TRBD2 for D (7 bases). The clonotype was recovered from a man younger than 30 in good health. The CDR3 sequence: CASSPSGGTHYYEQYF. The CDR3 DNA reads TGTGCCAGCAGTCCATCGGGGGGCACCCACTATTACGAGCAGTACTTC.